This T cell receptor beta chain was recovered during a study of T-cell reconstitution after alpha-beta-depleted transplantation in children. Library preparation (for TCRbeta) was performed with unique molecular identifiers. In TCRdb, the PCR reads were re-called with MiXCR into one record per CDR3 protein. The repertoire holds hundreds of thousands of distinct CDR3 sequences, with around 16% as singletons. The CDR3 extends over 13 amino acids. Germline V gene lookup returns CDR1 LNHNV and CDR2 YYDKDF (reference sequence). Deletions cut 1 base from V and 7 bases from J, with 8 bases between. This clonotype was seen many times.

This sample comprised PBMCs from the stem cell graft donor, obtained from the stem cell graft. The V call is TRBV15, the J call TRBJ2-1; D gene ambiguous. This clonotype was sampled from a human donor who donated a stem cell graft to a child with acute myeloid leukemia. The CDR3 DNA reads TGTGCCACCAGCAGAGCGAACGCGAATGAGCAGTTCTTC. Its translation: CATSRANANEQFF.